This TCR beta chain is from a study of PD-1 blockade in classical Hodgkin lymphoma. The method was immunoSEQ multiplex PCR; TCRdb's version includes in-frame clones alone and lacks a portion of them. The table has roughly 50,000 clones, 65% to 85% seen once; the top ten hold 16%. The CDR3 contains 16 residues. Germline assignment: CDR1 PRHDT and CDR2 FYEKMQ (reference sequence). Trimming pared 3 bases from V and 6 bases from J, leaving 20 bases between. Every patient experienced relapse after autologous stem cell transplantation, and brentuximab vedotin exposure varied. V usage is TRBV13 and J usage is TRBJ1-1; D not resolved. The sample in question was peripheral blood mononuclear cells (PBMCs), obtained at baseline. The clonotype originates from a human donor with classical Hodgkin lymphoma. In DNA form, the CDR3 reads TGTGCCAGCAGCTTCCTCATGCCATTTCGAGACGCTGAAGCTTTCTTT. Translated: CASSFLMPFRDAEAFF.